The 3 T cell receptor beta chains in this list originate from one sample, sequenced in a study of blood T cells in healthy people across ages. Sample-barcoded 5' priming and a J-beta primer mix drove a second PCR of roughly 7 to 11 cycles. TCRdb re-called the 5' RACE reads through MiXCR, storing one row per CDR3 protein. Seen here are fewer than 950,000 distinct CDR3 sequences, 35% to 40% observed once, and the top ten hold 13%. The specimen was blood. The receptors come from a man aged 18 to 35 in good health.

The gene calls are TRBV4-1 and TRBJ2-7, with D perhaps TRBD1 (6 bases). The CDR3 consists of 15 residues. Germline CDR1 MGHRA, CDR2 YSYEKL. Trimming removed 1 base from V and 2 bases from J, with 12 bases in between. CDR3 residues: CASSQGTALTYEQYF. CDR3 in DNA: TGCGCCAGCAGCCAAGGGACAGCATTAACCTACGAGCAGTACTTC.

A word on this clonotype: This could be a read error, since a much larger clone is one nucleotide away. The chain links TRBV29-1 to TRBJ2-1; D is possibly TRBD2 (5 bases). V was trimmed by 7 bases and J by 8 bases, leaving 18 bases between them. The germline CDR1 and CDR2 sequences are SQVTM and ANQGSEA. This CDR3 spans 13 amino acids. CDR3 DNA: TGCAGCGCGACGGGATTTAGTGGCGATGAGCAGTTCTTC. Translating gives CSATGFSGDEQFF.

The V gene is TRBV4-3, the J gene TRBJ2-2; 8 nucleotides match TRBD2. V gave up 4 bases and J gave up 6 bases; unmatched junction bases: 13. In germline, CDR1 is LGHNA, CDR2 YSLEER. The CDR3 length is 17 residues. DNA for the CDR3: TGCGCCAGCAGCCCCAAATGGACCGGGGGGGCAGCCGGGGAGCTGTTTTTT. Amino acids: CASSPKWTGGAAGELFF.